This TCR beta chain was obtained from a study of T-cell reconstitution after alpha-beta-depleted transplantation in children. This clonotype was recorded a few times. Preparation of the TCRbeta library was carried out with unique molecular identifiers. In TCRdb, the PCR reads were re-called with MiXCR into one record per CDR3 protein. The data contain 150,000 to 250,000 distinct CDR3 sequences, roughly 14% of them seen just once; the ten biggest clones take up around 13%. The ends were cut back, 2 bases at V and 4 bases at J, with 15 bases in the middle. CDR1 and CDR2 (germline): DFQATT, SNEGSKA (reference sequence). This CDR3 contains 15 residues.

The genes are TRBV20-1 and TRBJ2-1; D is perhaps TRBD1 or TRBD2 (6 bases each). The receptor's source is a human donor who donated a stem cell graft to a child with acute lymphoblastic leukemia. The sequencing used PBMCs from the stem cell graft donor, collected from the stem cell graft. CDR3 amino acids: CSARRGHLEYNEQFF. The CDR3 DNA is TGCAGTGCTAGACGGGGGCATTTAGAGTACAATGAGCAGTTCTTC.